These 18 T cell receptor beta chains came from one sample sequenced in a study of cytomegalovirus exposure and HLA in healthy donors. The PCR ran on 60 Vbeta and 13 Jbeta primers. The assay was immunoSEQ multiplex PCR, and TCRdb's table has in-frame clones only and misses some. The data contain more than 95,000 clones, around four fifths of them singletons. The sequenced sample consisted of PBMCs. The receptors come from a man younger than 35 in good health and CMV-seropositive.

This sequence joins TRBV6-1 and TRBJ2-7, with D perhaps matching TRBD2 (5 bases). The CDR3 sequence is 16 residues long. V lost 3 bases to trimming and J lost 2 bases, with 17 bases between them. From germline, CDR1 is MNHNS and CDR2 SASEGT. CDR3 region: CASSEPPLGATYEQYF. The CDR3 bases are TGTGCCAGCAGTGAGCCCCCCTTGGGAGCTACCTACGAGCAGTACTTC.

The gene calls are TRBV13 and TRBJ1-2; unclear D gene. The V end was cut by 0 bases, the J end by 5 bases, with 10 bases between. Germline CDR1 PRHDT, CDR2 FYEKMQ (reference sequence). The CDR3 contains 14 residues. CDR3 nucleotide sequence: TGTGCCAGCAGCTTAGGCATCCCAACATATGGCTACACCTTC. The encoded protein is CASSLGIPTYGYTF.

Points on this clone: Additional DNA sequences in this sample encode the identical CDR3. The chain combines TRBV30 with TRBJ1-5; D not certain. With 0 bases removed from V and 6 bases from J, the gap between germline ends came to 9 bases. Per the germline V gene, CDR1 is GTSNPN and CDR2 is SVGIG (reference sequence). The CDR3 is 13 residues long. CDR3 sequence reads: CAWSVGAGQPQHF. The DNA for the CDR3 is TGTGCCTGGAGTGTAGGTGCGGGTCAGCCCCAGCATTTT.

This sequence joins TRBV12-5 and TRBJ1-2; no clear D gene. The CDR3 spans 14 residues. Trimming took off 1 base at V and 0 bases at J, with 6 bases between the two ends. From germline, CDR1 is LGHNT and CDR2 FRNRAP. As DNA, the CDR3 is TGTGCTAGTGGTTTGGCCTATTCTAACTATGGCTACACCTTC. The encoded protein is CASGLAYSNYGYTF.

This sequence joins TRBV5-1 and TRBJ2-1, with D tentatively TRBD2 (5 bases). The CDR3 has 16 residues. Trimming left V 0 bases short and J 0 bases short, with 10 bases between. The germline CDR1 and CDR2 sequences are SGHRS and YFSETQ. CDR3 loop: CASSLATGSSYNEQFF. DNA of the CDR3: TGCGCCAGCAGCTTGGCCACGGGGAGCTCCTACAATGAGCAGTTCTTC.

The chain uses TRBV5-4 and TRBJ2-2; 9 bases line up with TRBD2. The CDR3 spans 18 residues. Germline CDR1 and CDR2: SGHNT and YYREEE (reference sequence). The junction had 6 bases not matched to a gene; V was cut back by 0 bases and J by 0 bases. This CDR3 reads CASSLGLAGPANTGELFF. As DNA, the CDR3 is TGTGCCAGCAGCTTGGGCCTAGCGGGGCCCGCGAACACCGGGGAGCTGTTTTTT.

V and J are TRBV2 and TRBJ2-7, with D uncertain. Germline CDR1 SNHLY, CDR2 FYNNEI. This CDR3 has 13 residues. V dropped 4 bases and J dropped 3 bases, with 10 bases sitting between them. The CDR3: CASSGHGSYEQYF. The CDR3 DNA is TGTGCCAGCAGTGGACATGGTAGCTACGAGCAGTACTTC.

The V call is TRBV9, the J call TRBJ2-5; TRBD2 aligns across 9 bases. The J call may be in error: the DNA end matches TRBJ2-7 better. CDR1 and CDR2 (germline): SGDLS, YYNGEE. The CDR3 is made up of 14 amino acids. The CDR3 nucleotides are TGTGCCAGCAGGGCGCGGGGGGGAATTTACGAGCAGTACTTC. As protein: CASRARGGIYEQYF.

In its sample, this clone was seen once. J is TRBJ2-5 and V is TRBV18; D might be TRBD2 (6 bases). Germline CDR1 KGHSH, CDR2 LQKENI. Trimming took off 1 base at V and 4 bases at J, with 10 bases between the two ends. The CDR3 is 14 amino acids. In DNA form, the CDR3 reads TGTGCCAGCTCACCACGTAAGGGAGGAGAGACCCAGTACTTC. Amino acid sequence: CASSPRKGGETQYF.

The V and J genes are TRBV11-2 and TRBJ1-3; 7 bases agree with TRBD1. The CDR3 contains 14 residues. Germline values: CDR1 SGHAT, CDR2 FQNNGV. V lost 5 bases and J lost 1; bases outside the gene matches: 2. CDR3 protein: CASSPTGSGNTIYF. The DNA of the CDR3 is TGTGCCAGCAGCCCGACAGGGTCTGGAAACACCATATATTTT.

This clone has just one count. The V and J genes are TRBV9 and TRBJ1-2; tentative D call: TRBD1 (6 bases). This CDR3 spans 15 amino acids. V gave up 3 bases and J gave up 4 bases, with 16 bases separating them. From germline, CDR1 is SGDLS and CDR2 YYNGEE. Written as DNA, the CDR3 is TGTGCCAGCAGCGAGGGGGGGGTGAATCCCTATGGCTACACCTTC. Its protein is CASSEGGVNPYGYTF.

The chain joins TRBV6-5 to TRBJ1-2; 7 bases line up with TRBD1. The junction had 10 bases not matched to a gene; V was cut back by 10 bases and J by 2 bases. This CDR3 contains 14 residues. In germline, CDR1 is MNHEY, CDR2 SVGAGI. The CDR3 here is CATKRDRGNYGYTF. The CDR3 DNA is TGTGCCACCAAACGGGACAGAGGAAACTATGGCTACACCTTC.

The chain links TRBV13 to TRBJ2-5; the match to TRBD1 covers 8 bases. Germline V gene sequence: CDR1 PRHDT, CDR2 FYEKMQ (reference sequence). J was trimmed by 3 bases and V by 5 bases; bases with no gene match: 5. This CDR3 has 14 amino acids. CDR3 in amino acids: CASSPWDRKETQYF. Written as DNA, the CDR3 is TGTGCCAGCAGCCCGTGGGACAGGAAAGAGACCCAGTACTTC.

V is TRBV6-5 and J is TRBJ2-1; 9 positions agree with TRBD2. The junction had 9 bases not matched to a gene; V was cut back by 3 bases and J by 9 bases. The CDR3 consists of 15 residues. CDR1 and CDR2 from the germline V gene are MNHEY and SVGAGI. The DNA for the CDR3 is TGTGCCAGCAGTTATCTAGCGGGGTGGGGCGGTGAGCAGTTCTTC. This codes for CASSYLAGWGGEQFF.

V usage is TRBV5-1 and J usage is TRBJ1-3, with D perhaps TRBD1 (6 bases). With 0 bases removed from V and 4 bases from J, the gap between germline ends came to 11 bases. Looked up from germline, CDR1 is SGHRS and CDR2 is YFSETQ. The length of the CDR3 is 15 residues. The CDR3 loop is CASSLVAGAGNTIYF. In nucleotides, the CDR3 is TGCGCCAGCAGCTTGGTGGCGGGGGCGGGAAACACCATATATTTT.

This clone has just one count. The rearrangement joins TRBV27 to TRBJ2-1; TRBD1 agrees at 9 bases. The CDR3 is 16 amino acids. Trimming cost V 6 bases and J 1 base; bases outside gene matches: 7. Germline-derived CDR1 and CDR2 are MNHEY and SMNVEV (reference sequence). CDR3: CASSYGDRVSYNEQFF. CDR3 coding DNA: TGTGCCAGCAGCTACGGGGACAGGGTGTCCTACAATGAGCAGTTCTTC.

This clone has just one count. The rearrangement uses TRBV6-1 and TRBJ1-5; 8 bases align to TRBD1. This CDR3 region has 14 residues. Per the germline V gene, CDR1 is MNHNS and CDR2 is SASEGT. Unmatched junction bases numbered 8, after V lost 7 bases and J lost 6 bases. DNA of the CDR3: TGTGCCAGCAAAGACAGGGGTTCTGTTCAGCCCCAGCATTTT. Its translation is CASKDRGSVQPQHF.

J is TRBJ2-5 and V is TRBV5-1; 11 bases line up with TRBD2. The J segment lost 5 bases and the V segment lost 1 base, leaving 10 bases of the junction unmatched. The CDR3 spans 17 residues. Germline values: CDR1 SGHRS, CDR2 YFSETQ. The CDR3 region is CASSLFLLAGGPETQYF. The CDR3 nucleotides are TGCGCCAGCAGCTTGTTTCTCCTAGCGGGGGGCCCGGAGACCCAGTACTTC.